These T cell receptor beta chains were read from a single sample in a study of breast tumors, draining lymph nodes, adjacent tissues. TCRdb re-called the multiplex PCR reads through MiXCR, storing one row per CDR3 protein. The sample records under 250,000 distinct CDR3 sequences, about a third being singletons. Input material: axillary lymph node tissue. These receptors came from a female donor with breast cancer. Some clones in this sample may be carry-over from other donors' samples. CDR3s include the opening cysteine and the closing phenylalanine or tryptophan. The order of the fields is V gene, D gene, CDR3 protein. D genes are given only for firm matches.

>TRBV6-5|.
CASSSSGSYEQYF
>TRBV15|.
CATSSRWAADTIYF
>TRBV19|.
CASLAGYGYTF
>TRBV7-2|TRBD2
CASSLGSGGGTQYF
>TRBV30|TRBD1
CAWARQGYQPQHF
>TRBV2|.
CASREGVGGYTF
>TRBV10-2|.
CASSEYMRYNEQFF
>TRBV20-1|TRBD2
CSADRLAGGPSNLVF
>TRBV19|TRBD2
CASSLRTSPVGELFF
>TRBV18|.
CASSPSSDAADTQYF
>TRBV11-3|TRBD1
CASRDRAGANVLTF
>TRBV6-1|.
CASTQVTDTQYF
>TRBV19|TRBD2
CASSTPGLAGAGEQYF
>TRBV2|.
CASSDRQGGQETQYF
>TRBV29-1|.
CSVGGESNETQYF
>TRBV25-1|TRBD1
CTSSDRTGRSEKLFF
>TRBV9|.
CASSAQGGAANTGELFFGGETQYF
>TRBV20-1|.
CSAKGYNEKLFF
>TRBV29-1|TRBD2
CSVTSGNTGELVF
>TRBV20-1|.
CSARFLGGDYGYTF
>TRBV13|TRBD1
CASSMDRVAEAFF
>TRBV7-9|.
CASSLASRSGELFF
>TRBV2|.
CASKSIDSSTDTQYF
>TRBV2|TRBD2
CASSEGGSGTFGQFF
>TRBV24-1|.
CATSDGSLYGYTF
>TRBV19|.
CASSPQGSYNSPLHF
>TRBV7-9|.
CAGSNGGSGGSTDTQYF
>TRBV14|TRBD1
CASSQLQGDLLETQYF